This TCR beta chain derives from a study of blood T cells in healthy people across ages. Regarding this clonotype: No antigen is known for it.

A J-beta primer mix and a sample-barcoded 5' primer were used in a second PCR of roughly 7 to 12 cycles. One entry per CDR3 protein, called by TCRdb with MiXCR from the 5' RACE reads. Of about 680,000 distinct CDR3 sequences in the sample, 45% to 50% were seen once. General study findings and limits: Both higher diversity and more naive CD4+ cells marked long-lived donors when set against aged donors.

The CDR3 loop spans 15 amino acids. V dropped 6 bases and J dropped 2 bases, with 17 bases sitting between them. CDR1 is MNHNY, CDR2 SVGAGI, per germline (reference sequence). The receptor was isolated from a woman aged 55-70 years in good health. Sequencing was carried out using blood. The chain has TRBV6-6 and TRBJ2-7; possibly TRBD1 for D (5 bases). In nucleotides, the CDR3 is TGTGCCAGCAGCCAAGGGGCGGCCCATACCTACGAGCAGTACTTC. This sequence encodes CASSQGAAHTYEQYF.